The present T cell receptor (beta chain) was sequenced within a study of resident and recirculating memory T cells in vitiligo. Background on the study: Each patient gave two lesional and two nonlesional epidermal shave biopsies, plus PBMCs.

With V trimmed by 4 bases and J by 1 base, 10 bases remained unmatched. The CDR3 covers 17 residues. Germline-derived CDR1 and CDR2 are ENHRY and SYGVKD. Study-wide points: Non-conserved TCRs across sites and patients suggested distinct clones per lesion.

Patients' lesions had not changed for the previous 6 months. With respect to this clone: No antigen is known for it.

Using immunoSEQ multiplex PCR, the repertoire was profiled, and TCRdb retains in-frame clones only, with some absent. This table holds 65,000 to 80,000 clones, around 92% found once. V gene TRBV10-3 combines with J gene TRBJ1-3; TRBD1 aligns across 7 bases. Sequenced material: blood. The TCR comes from a male donor with vitiligo. Here the CDR3 reads CAISGSQDRSSGNTIYF. In DNA, the CDR3 is TGTGCCATCAGTGGTTCGCAGGACAGGAGTTCTGGAAACACCATATATTTT.